These 30 T cell receptor beta chains originate from one sample sequenced in a study of OX40 agonist ivuxolimab in advanced cancers. Repertoires were generated with immunoSEQ multiplex PCR, while TCRdb's copy carries only in-frame clones and drops some. This table holds 55,000 to 75,000 clones, about nine tenths found once. Sample: CD4+ or CD8+ T cells sorted from blood, taken in a trial of the OX40 agonist ivuxolimab. The receptors were sampled from an adult with an advanced solid tumor such as melanoma, head and neck, liver or kidney cancer.

The V gene is TRBV19, the J gene TRBJ2-3, with D tentatively TRBD1 (5 bases). CDR3 size: 14 residues. Germline assignment: CDR1 LNHDA and CDR2 SQIVND (reference sequence). Trimming pared 4 bases from V and 5 bases from J, leaving 13 bases between. CDR3 coding DNA: TGTGCCAGTAGTAAGGGAACCACAGGAGATACGCAGTATTTT. Translating it yields CASSKGTTGDTQYF.

The chain uses TRBV5-6 and TRBJ2-7; D is perhaps TRBD1 (5 bases). Trimming cost V 3 bases and J 4 bases, with 11 bases left between them. The length of the CDR3 is 13 residues. Germline loops: CDR1 SGHDT, CDR2 YYEEEE. CDR3 coding DNA: TGTGCCAGCAGCTGGACAAGTTCTTACGAGCAGTACTTC. Its protein product is CASSWTSSYEQYF.

The CDR3 region is CASHSGTEAGNTIYF. CDR3 nucleotide sequence: TGTGCCAGCCATTCGGGGACAGAGGCTGGAAACACCATATATTTT. This chain connects TRBV9 to TRBJ1-3, with 7 bases identical to TRBD1. Germline loops: CDR1 SGDLS, CDR2 YYNGEE. The V and J ends lost 7 bases and 2 bases, in that order; junction bases with no gene match: 9. The CDR3 runs to 15 residues. The variable domain in full, completed from reference TRBV9 and TRBJ1-3, reads DSGVTQTPKHLITATGQRVTLRCSPRSGDLSVYWYQQSLDQGLQFLIQYYNGEERAKGNILERFSAQQFPDLHSELNLSSLELGDSALYFCASHSGTEAGNTIYFGEGSWLTVV.

The rearrangement links TRBV21-1 to TRBJ2-1; the table assigns TRBD1, which was not confirmed against the DNA. TRBV21-1 is flagged as a pseudogene. The CDR3 loop spans 16 amino acids. This CDR3 reads CASSKEEGHGYNEQFF. DNA of the CDR3: TGTGCCAGCAGCAAAGAAGAAGGACACGGTTACAATGAGCAGTTCTTC.

The rearrangement uses TRBV10-1 and TRBJ2-3, with a tentative D call TRBD2 (5 bases). Germline CDR1 reads WNHNN; CDR2 reads SYGVQD (reference sequence). The CDR3 contains 16 residues. The V end lost 3 bases, the J end lost 6 bases, and 19 bases lay between the germline ends. The CDR3 DNA follows: TGCGCCAGCAGTGAACCCGGCGGAGGCCCGCGGGATACGCAGTATTTT. It yields the protein CASSEPGGGPRDTQYF.

This clone has just one count. This chain connects TRBV10-1 to TRBJ1-3; no clear D. The CDR3 runs to 14 residues. Germline V gene lookup returns CDR1 WNHNN and CDR2 SYGVQD (reference sequence). V lost 2 bases and J 2 bases, leaving 7 bases between the germline ends. This chain's CDR3 is CASSEGEAGNTIYF. The CDR3 nucleotides read TGCGCCAGCAGTGAGGGGGAAGCTGGAAACACCATATATTTT.

The chain couples TRBV27 to TRBJ2-3; 8 nucleotides line up with TRBD2. The CDR3 is made up of 15 amino acids. Germline V gives CDR1 MNHEY, CDR2 SMNVEV (reference sequence). V lost 7 bases and J lost 1; bases outside the gene matches: 7. The CDR3 DNA is TGTGCCAGCAAATTCCGGGGGGGCGGCACAGATACGCAGTATTTT. Translating gives CASKFRGGGTDTQYF.

This sequence joins TRBV19 and TRBJ1-5; 10 bases line up with TRBD1. The CDR3 runs to 14 residues. V shed 5 bases, J shed 5 bases, and the junction held 3 bases outside the gene matches. Germline CDR1 is LNHDA and CDR2 is SQIVND (reference sequence). CDR3 bases: TGTGCCAGTAGTCTCGGGACAGGGGATCAGCCCCAGCATTTT. This encodes CASSLGTGDQPQHF.

The rearrangement links TRBV28 to TRBJ2-2; 9 bases line up with TRBD2. The ends lost 4 bases at V and 0 bases at J; junction bases unmatched: 3. The V gene's germline CDR1 is MDHEN and CDR2 SYDVKM. The CDR3 is 16 residues long. CDR3 sequence: CASSWAGGANTGELFF. DNA of the CDR3: TGTGCCAGCAGTTGGGCGGGAGGGGCGAACACCGGGGAGCTGTTTTTT.

The CDR3 sequence is CASSVGTGDSNQPQHF. In nucleotides, the CDR3 is TGTGCCAGCAGCGTCGGGACAGGGGACAGCAATCAGCCCCAGCATTTT. This chain joins TRBV9 and TRBJ1-5; TRBD1 matches 10 bases. After removal of 2 bases from V and 1 base from J, the junction contained 3 bases not matched to a gene. The germline V gene has CDR1 SGDLS and CDR2 YYNGEE. The CDR3 loop spans 16 amino acids. The whole variable domain, filled in from reference TRBV9 and TRBJ1-5, reads DSGVTQTPKHLITATGQRVTLRCSPRSGDLSVYWYQQSLDQGLQFLIQYYNGEERAKGNILERFSAQQFPDLHSELNLSSLELGDSALYFCASSVGTGDSNQPQHFGDGTRLSIL.

V gene TRBV5-4 combines with J gene TRBJ2-1, with D perhaps TRBD1 (6 bases). Germline V gene data show CDR1 as SGHNT and CDR2 as YYREEE (reference sequence). V lost 4 bases, J lost 4 bases, and 9 bases lay in between. CDR3 length: 13 amino acids. The CDR3, as DNA: TGTGCCAGCAGCGACGGACAGTACAATGAGCAGTTCTTC. Amino acids: CASSDGQYNEQFF.

This clone was seen a few times. This chain joins TRBV6-1 and TRBJ2-5, with a possible D match to TRBD2 (5 bases). CDR1 and CDR2 from the germline V gene are MNHNS and SASEGT. This CDR3 region has 13 residues. Trimming removed 8 bases at V and 4 bases at J, with 14 bases between. The CDR3 loop reads CASQPAERETQYF. The CDR3 DNA is TGTGCCAGCCAGCCAGCGGAGAGAGAGACCCAGTACTTC.

The genes are TRBV9 and TRBJ2-5, with 8 bases identical to TRBD2. In germline, CDR1 is SGDLS, CDR2 YYNGEE. V shed 1 base, J shed 5 bases, and the junction held 7 bases outside the gene matches. There are 15 residues in the CDR3. CDR3 loop: CASSVSGTREETQYF. In nucleotides, the CDR3 is TGTGCCAGCAGCGTATCCGGGACTAGGGAGGAGACCCAGTACTTC.

This clone was found a few times. V is TRBV21-1 and J is TRBJ2-5; the tabulated D call, TRBD1, remains unverified against the DNA. TRBV21-1 corresponds to a pseudogene. The CDR3 is 18 residues long. The CDR3 here is CASSKPGGGTGGRETQYF. For the CDR3, the DNA is TGTGCCAGCAGCAAACCGGGCGGCGGGACAGGGGGTAGGGAGACCCAGTACTTC.

This clone showed up just once. The chain recombines TRBV19 with TRBJ2-7, with 10 bases identical to TRBD1. Germline V gene lookup returns CDR1 LNHDA and CDR2 SQIVND (reference sequence). The trim removed 3 bases at V and 6 bases at J, leaving 11 bases unmatched. This CDR3 is built from 16 residues. The CDR3 DNA sequence: TGTGCCAGTAGTATTCTCGAGGGACAGGGGCGGCTCGAGCAGTACTTC. Encoded protein: CASSILEGQGRLEQYF.

The chain employs TRBV9 and TRBJ2-3, with no clear D. Germline CDR1 SGDLS, CDR2 YYNGEE. V lost 3 bases and J lost 2, with 10 bases in between. The CDR3 extends over 14 amino acids. The CDR3 DNA follows: TGTGCCAGCAGCGAGAGGATTGACACAGATACGCAGTATTTT. Its translation: CASSERIDTDTQYF.

The chain couples TRBV27 to TRBJ2-5; no clear D. V was clipped by 6 bases and J by 1 base, with 18 bases between them. The CDR3 spans 16 residues. The germline CDR1 and CDR2 sequences are MNHEY and SMNVEV (reference sequence). The CDR3 here is CASSPTLVVLQETQYF. The CDR3 nucleotides are TGTGCCAGCAGCCCGACCTTGGTCGTCCTCCAAGAGACCCAGTACTTC.

CDR3 in DNA: TGCAGCGTTGGGAGGGGCGGTAGGGGGTCCGGGGAGCTGTTTTTT. Its protein is CSVGRGGRGSGELFF. V gene TRBV29-1 combines with J gene TRBJ2-2; D tentatively fits TRBD1 or TRBD2 (6 bases each). V dropped 4 bases and J dropped 6 bases, with 18 bases sitting between them. The CDR3 runs 15 residues. Germline values: CDR1 SQVTM, CDR2 ANQGSEA.

This clone was picked up a small number of times. The chain employs TRBV28 and TRBJ2-7, with D perhaps TRBD2 (7 bases). Germline V lookup: CDR1 MDHEN, CDR2 SYDVKM. The V and J ends lost 10 bases and 7 bases respectively, with 20 bases between them. This CDR3 spans 13 amino acids. The CDR3 bases are TGTGCCACCGGCTGGGGGGGGCCGGGGGAGCAGTACTTC. This gives the protein CATGWGGPGEQYF. Looking up the rest from reference TRBV28 and TRBJ2-7 gives the full variable domain: DVKVTQSSRYLVKRTGEKVFLECVQDMDHENMFWYRQDPGLGLRLIYFSYDVKMKEKGDIPEGYSVSREKKERFSLILESASTNQTSMYLCATGWGGPGEQYFGPGTRLTVT.

The chain recombines TRBV15 with TRBJ1-5; D unclear. Trimming left V 2 bases short and J 4 bases short, with 12 bases between. CDR1 and CDR2 from the germline V gene are LNHNV and YYDKDF (reference sequence). This CDR3 is 15 amino acids long. DNA of the CDR3: TGTGCCACCAGCAGACAAAGGACGTCAAATCAGCCCCAGCATTTT. Protein: CATSRQRTSNQPQHF.

CDR3: CSAQPVDTQYF. In nucleotides, the CDR3 is TGCAGTGCCCAACCGGTGGATACGCAGTATTTT. This rearrangement joins TRBV20-1 to TRBJ2-3; D unclear. The germline CDR1 and CDR2 sequences are DFQATT and SNEGSKA (reference sequence). V lost 6 bases and J 6 bases, leaving 10 bases between the germline ends. The CDR3 runs to 11 residues.

V and J are TRBV19 and TRBJ1-4; TRBD1 agrees at 7 bases. The ends lost 8 bases at V and 0 bases at J; junction bases unmatched: 9. CDR1 LNHDA and CDR2 SQIVND come from the germline V gene (reference sequence). The CDR3 is made up of 16 amino acids. CDR3 region: CASSDRAGSTNEKLFF. In nucleotides, the CDR3 is TGTGCCAGTTCCGACAGGGCCGGGTCAACTAATGAAAAACTGTTTTTT.

This chain uses TRBV6-5 with TRBJ2-5; tentative D call: TRBD2 (5 bases). The CDR3 has 15 residues. Germline V gene sequence: CDR1 MNHEY, CDR2 SVGAGI. The germline V and J ends were trimmed by 0 bases and 4 bases, with 12 bases remaining between them. CDR3 residues: CASSYSSSSGETQYF. The CDR3 DNA is TGTGCCAGCAGTTACTCGTCTAGCAGTGGAGAGACCCAGTACTTC.

The CDR3 here is CASSLVYRSTNEKLFF. The CDR3 DNA reads TGTGCCAGCAGCTTGGTCTACAGGTCAACTAATGAAAAACTGTTTTTT. The chain carries TRBV5-8 and TRBJ1-4; TRBD1 is a possible D gene (5 bases). The CDR3 runs to 16 residues. CDR1 SGHTS and CDR2 YDEGEE come from the germline V gene. V lost 0 bases and J 0 bases, leaving 9 bases between the germline ends.

This chain joins TRBV5-1 and TRBJ2-1; 10 bases line up with TRBD2. This CDR3 is built from 15 residues. Germline V gives CDR1 SGHRS, CDR2 YFSETQ. Trimming cost V 4 bases and J 3 bases; bases outside gene matches: 4. CDR3 amino acids: CASSLLAGHYNEQFF. The CDR3 nucleotides are TGCGCCAGCAGCCTACTAGCGGGGCACTACAATGAGCAGTTCTTC. The complete variable domain, with remaining parts taken from reference TRBV5-1 and TRBJ2-1, reads KAGVTQTPRYLIKTRGQQVTLSCSPISGHRSVSWYQQTPGQGLQFLFEYFSETQRNKGNFPGRFSGRQFSNSRSEMNVSTLELGDSALYLCASSLLAGHYNEQFFGPGTRLTVL.

DNA for the CDR3: TGTGCCAGCAGCTGCCCCGGGAACCCGGGGAGCAATCAGCCCCAGCATTTT. Translated, it gives CASSCPGNPGSNQPQHF. The chain joins TRBV5-6 to TRBJ1-5; D not resolved. The CDR3 totals 17 residues. Germline V CDR1 and CDR2: SGHDT, YYEEEE. V was clipped by 3 bases and J by 1 base, with 17 bases between them. Full variable domain (outside the CDR3, taken from reference TRBV5-6 and TRBJ1-5): DAGVTQSPTHLIKTRGQQVTLRCSPKSGHDTVSWYQQALGQGPQFIFQYYEEEERQRGNFPDRFSGHQFPNYSSELNVNALLLGDSALYLCASSCPGNPGSNQPQHFGDGTRLSIL.

This clone was observed once. This chain uses TRBV7-2 with TRBJ2-7, with 9 positions matching TRBD2. In germline, CDR1 is SGHTA, CDR2 FQGNSA. This CDR3 region has 14 residues. The V and J ends lost 1 base and 5 bases, in that order; junction bases with no gene match: 3. CDR3 coding DNA: TGTGCCAGCAGCTTAGTAGCGGGGGTAAACGAGCAGTACTTC. Translating it yields CASSLVAGVNEQYF.

The gene calls are TRBV21-1 and TRBJ1-2. TRBV21-1 is a pseudogene locus. The CDR3 has 14 amino acids. CDR3 nucleotide sequence: TGTGCCAGCAGCAAAGCCGGGGATGACTATGGCTACACCTTC. Translation: CASSKAGDDYGYTF.

The chain carries TRBV6-6 and TRBJ2-3, with D unresolved. This CDR3 is built from 13 residues. V lost 2 bases and J lost 4, with 7 bases in between. CDR1 and CDR2 from the germline V gene are MNHNY and SVGAGI (reference sequence). The CDR3 DNA reads TGTGCCAGCAGTTACGGGTTGTCAGATACGCAGTATTTT. Translating gives CASSYGLSDTQYF.

The V and J genes are TRBV7-9 and TRBJ1-3; a weak D match, TRBD1 (6 bases). The CDR3 is made up of 12 amino acids. The V end was cut by 6 bases, the J end by 4 bases, with 7 bases between. Germline V gene sequence: CDR1 SEHNR, CDR2 FQNEAQ (reference sequence). The CDR3 is CASRRGGNTIYF. CDR3 coding DNA: TGTGCCAGCAGGAGGGGGGGAAACACCATATATTTT.